Each of the 18 T cell receptor beta chains below was sequenced from the same sample in a study of blood T cell repertoires in COVID-19. Generated by immunoSEQ multiplex PCR, the TCRdb table keeps only in-frame clones and is missing some. The sample comprises 200,000 to 250,000 clones, around 88% of which are singletons, and around 1.9% rests with the top ten. Sequencing was carried out using PBMCs or T cells enriched from blood (not recorded which). The receptors were gathered from a woman aged 45 to 65 who had recovered from COVID-19.

The chain has TRBV5-4 and TRBJ1-3; D gene unclear. The CDR3 sequence is 16 residues long. The V end lost 0 bases, the J end lost 8 bases, and 18 bases lay between the germline ends. Germline CDR1 SGHNT, CDR2 YYREEE (reference sequence). The CDR3 region has the DNA TGTGCCAGCAGCTTGGGCCCCGCCGGGAGTAGGGACACCATATATTTT. Translating gives CASSLGPAGSRDTIYF. Drawing the rest from reference TRBV5-4 and TRBJ1-3, the complete variable domain is ETGVTQSPTHLIKTRGQQVTLRCSSQSGHNTVSWYQQALGQGPQFIFQYYREEENGRGNFPPRFSGLQFPNYSSELNVNALELDDSALYLCASSLGPAGSRDTIYFGEGSWLTVV.

The chain recombines TRBV27 with TRBJ2-5; D call uncertain. Trimming took off 0 bases at V and 3 bases at J, with 23 bases between the two ends. The CDR3 covers 19 residues. In germline, CDR1 is MNHEY, CDR2 SMNVEV (reference sequence). Written as DNA, the CDR3 is TGTGCCAGCAGTTTATCGCCTACTTTGAGTCCTCCTGCTAAAGAGACCCAGTACTTC. It encodes CASSLSPTLSPPAKETQYF.

This clone occurred a few times. The chain is built from TRBV2 and TRBJ1-1; weak D call: TRBD1 (6 bases). The CDR3 is 14 residues long. V shed 4 bases and J shed 7 bases, with 16 bases lying between them. From germline, CDR1 is SNHLY and CDR2 FYNNEI. The CDR3 DNA reads as TGTGCCAGCAGTGCCCGGGGGGGCGGATTTGAAGCTTTCTTT. Protein product: CASSARGGGFEAFF.

The chain couples TRBV6-5 to TRBJ1-2, with TRBD1 matching over 9 bases. Germline V gene lookup returns CDR1 MNHEY and CDR2 SVGAGI. Germline trimming cut 4 bases from V and 8 bases from J; bases unmatched to any gene: 11. The CDR3 is 15 residues long. CDR3 protein: CASSSPRDRVEGYTF. Here the CDR3 DNA reads TGTGCCAGCAGTTCCCCCCGGGACAGGGTTGAAGGCTACACCTTC.

The gene calls are TRBV4-3 and TRBJ1-5; perhaps TRBD1 as D (6 bases). The CDR3 extends over 14 amino acids. Germline CDR1 reads LGHNA; CDR2 reads YSLEER. Trimming removed 2 bases at V and 6 bases at J, with 11 bases between. The CDR3 is CASSQTGYSQPQHF. The CDR3 nucleotides are TGCGCCAGCAGCCAAACAGGGTATAGTCAGCCCCAGCATTTT.

The chain carries TRBV7-9 and TRBJ2-5, with 10 bases matching TRBD2. Germline-derived CDR1 and CDR2 are SEHNR and FQNEAQ (reference sequence). The CDR3 loop spans 16 amino acids. V dropped 2 bases and J dropped 4; count of bases not matched to a gene: 7. In nucleotides, the CDR3 is TGTGCCAGCAGCTTAACAGCGGGAGGGTGGGGAGAGACCCAGTACTTC. Encoded protein: CASSLTAGGWGETQYF.

The sample holds a few counts of this clone. The chain is built from TRBV7-9 and TRBJ1-6, with no clear D. The CDR3 is made up of 13 amino acids. Germline V gene sequence: CDR1 SEHNR, CDR2 FQNEAQ (reference sequence). Trimming shortened V by 1 base and J by 5 bases, and 3 bases separated the two germline ends. The CDR3 spells CASSLDNNSPLHF. In DNA, the CDR3 is TGTGCCAGCAGCTTAGACAATAATTCACCCCTCCACTTT. Combining the CDR3 with reference TRBV7-9 and TRBJ1-6 gives the whole variable domain DTGVSQNPRHKITKRGQNVTFRCDPISEHNRLYWYRQTLGQGPEFLTYFQNEAQLEKSRLLSDRFSAERPKGSFSTLEIQRTEQGDSAMYLCASSLDNNSPLHFGNGTRLTVT.

The chain is built from TRBV18 and TRBJ2-7, with D unclear. CDR1 and CDR2 from the germline V gene are KGHSH and LQKENI. The CDR3 is 14 residues long. V lost 6 bases to trimming and J lost 6 bases, with 18 bases between them. The CDR3 loop is CASSPHLTSSEQYF. The CDR3 DNA follows: TGTGCCAGCTCCCCGCATTTGACATCGAGCGAGCAGTACTTC.

The rearrangement uses TRBV28 and TRBJ2-1, with D tentatively TRBD1 (6 bases). V shed 1 base and J shed 1 base, with 8 bases lying between them. There are 15 residues in the CDR3. The germline gives CDR1 MDHEN, CDR2 SYDVKM. The CDR3 sequence: CASSLFRGSYNEQFF. CDR3 DNA: TGTGCCAGCAGTTTATTCAGGGGTTCCTACAATGAGCAGTTCTTC.

The V gene is TRBV5-1, the J gene TRBJ2-3, with D maybe TRBD2 (6 bases). Germline V gene sequence: CDR1 SGHRS, CDR2 YFSETQ. V lost 0 bases and J 3 bases, leaving 11 bases between the germline ends. The CDR3 runs to 15 residues. CDR3 nucleotides: TGCGCCAGCAGCTTGGCCGTCGGGAGTACAGATACGCAGTATTTT. As protein: CASSLAVGSTDTQYF.

The chain employs TRBV7-2 and TRBJ2-5; 7 bases map to TRBD2. Looked up from germline, CDR1 is SGHTA and CDR2 is FQGNSA. The CDR3 runs to 14 residues. Unmatched junction bases numbered 7, after V lost 4 bases and J lost 5 bases. The CDR3 nucleotides are TGTGCCAGCAGCTGGGGCGGGAGCCGGGAGACCCAGTACTTC. As protein: CASSWGGSRETQYF.

The V and J genes are TRBV9 and TRBJ2-1; a possible D gene is TRBD2 (6 bases). The germline CDR1 and CDR2 sequences are SGDLS and YYNGEE. The germline V and J ends were trimmed by 0 bases and 4 bases, with 17 bases remaining between them. The CDR3 is made up of 17 amino acids. Written as DNA, the CDR3 is TGTGCCAGCAGCGTAGAAGTTCGACTAGATAGTTACAATGAGCAGTTCTTC. Its translation: CASSVEVRLDSYNEQFF.

As DNA, the CDR3 is TGTGCCAGCAGTTTTTTGACAGGAAGATACAATGAGCAGTTCTTC. It is translated as CASSFLTGRYNEQFF. The chain is built from TRBV28 and TRBJ2-1; possible D gene TRBD1, 6 bases. Germline loops: CDR1 MDHEN, CDR2 SYDVKM. The CDR3 spans 15 residues. The germline V and J ends were trimmed by 3 bases and 4 bases, with 13 bases remaining between them. The full variable domain, with the rest looked up from reference TRBV28 and TRBJ2-1, is DVKVTQSSRYLVKRTGEKVFLECVQDMDHENMFWYRQDPGLGLRLIYFSYDVKMKEKGDIPEGYSVSREKKERFSLILESASTNQTSMYLCASSFLTGRYNEQFFGPGTRLTVL.

The V and J genes are TRBV28 and TRBJ1-5, with 9 positions matching TRBD1. This CDR3 is 16 amino acids long. Per germline, CDR1 MDHEN and CDR2 SYDVKM. J was trimmed by 3 bases and V by 7 bases; bases with no gene match: 10. The CDR3 nucleotides read TGTGCCAGCAACCCTCGGGGACAGGGTGACAATCAGCCCCAGCATTTT. Translated, it gives CASNPRGQGDNQPQHF. Filled out from reference TRBV28 and TRBJ1-5, the complete variable domain reads DVKVTQSSRYLVKRTGEKVFLECVQDMDHENMFWYRQDPGLGLRLIYFSYDVKMKEKGDIPEGYSVSREKKERFSLILESASTNQTSMYLCASNPRGQGDNQPQHFGDGTRLSIL.

This chain links TRBV2 with TRBJ1-2; D ambiguous. Trimming cost V 4 bases and J 2 bases, with 14 bases left between them. CDR3 length: 15 residues. Germline assignment: CDR1 SNHLY and CDR2 FYNNEI. The CDR3 sequence is CASSVDYTQNYGYTF. The DNA for the CDR3 is TGTGCCAGCAGTGTTGACTATACCCAGAACTATGGCTACACCTTC.

The chain couples TRBV19 to TRBJ2-1; 9 bases line up with TRBD1. The CDR3 runs to 16 residues. With 5 bases clipped from V and 3 bases from J, the junction kept 8 bases outside the gene matches. Germline V gene sequence: CDR1 LNHDA, CDR2 SQIVND (reference sequence). This CDR3 is CASSVPGQGFYNEQFF. CDR3 bases: TGTGCCAGTAGTGTACCGGGACAGGGTTTCTACAATGAGCAGTTCTTC.

The chain uses TRBV2 and TRBJ2-1; D is perhaps TRBD2 (5 bases). Germline CDR1 is SNHLY and CDR2 is FYNNEI. The CDR3 has 14 residues. Between the trimmed V and J ends, which lost 6 bases and 1 base, there was a span of 10 bases. The CDR3 is CASRDWPSYNEQFF. The CDR3 nucleotides are TGTGCCAGCAGGGACTGGCCATCCTACAATGAGCAGTTCTTC.

V is TRBV30 and J is TRBJ1-2, with D uncertain. V was trimmed by 1 base and J by 2 bases, leaving 8 bases between them. From germline, CDR1 is GTSNPN and CDR2 SVGIG (reference sequence). This CDR3 has 13 amino acids. CDR3 in amino acids: CAWSGEGNYGYTF. CDR3 in DNA: TGTGCCTGGAGTGGAGAGGGAAACTATGGCTACACCTTC.